The 3 T cell receptor beta chains below all came from one sample that was sequenced in a study of tumor-infiltrating lymphocytes in glioblastoma multiforme. Multiple V-beta primers and a C-beta primer amplified TCRB from RNA. A single record per CDR3 protein comes from TCRdb applying MiXCR to the multiplex PCR reads. The data contain under 15,000 distinct CDR3 sequences, around 66% of them singletons. Specimen: brain tumor tissue. The origin of the receptors is a male donor with glioblastoma.

For the CDR3, the DNA is TGTGCCAGCAGCTTTGGGGGGGAGGGTGAGCAGTTCTTC. Protein: CASSFGGEGEQFF. The chain uses TRBV11-2 and TRBJ2-1, with 7 bases fitting TRBD2. CDR1 SGHAT and CDR2 FQNNGV come from the germline V gene. V gave up 3 bases and J gave up 9 bases; unmatched junction bases: 5. The CDR3 is made up of 13 amino acids.

In this sample, this clonotype turned up once. The chain recombines TRBV6-5 with TRBJ2-7; D is undetermined. V was clipped by 1 base and J by 7 bases, with 17 bases between them. Germline lookup yields CDR1 MNHEY and CDR2 SVGAGI. The CDR3 has 15 residues. For the CDR3, the DNA is TGTGCCAGCAGTTACTTCTCGGCAAACCAGTATGAGCAGTACTTC. It specifies CASSYFSANQYEQYF.

The chain is built from TRBV12-3 or TRBV12-4 and TRBJ1-6; perhaps TRBD1 as D (6 bases). With 6 bases removed from V and 4 bases from J, the gap between germline ends came to 7 bases. The CDR3 length is 13 residues. CDR3 bases: TGTGCCAGCAGAGGACAGTATAATTCACCCCTCCACTTT. Residues: CASRGQYNSPLHF.